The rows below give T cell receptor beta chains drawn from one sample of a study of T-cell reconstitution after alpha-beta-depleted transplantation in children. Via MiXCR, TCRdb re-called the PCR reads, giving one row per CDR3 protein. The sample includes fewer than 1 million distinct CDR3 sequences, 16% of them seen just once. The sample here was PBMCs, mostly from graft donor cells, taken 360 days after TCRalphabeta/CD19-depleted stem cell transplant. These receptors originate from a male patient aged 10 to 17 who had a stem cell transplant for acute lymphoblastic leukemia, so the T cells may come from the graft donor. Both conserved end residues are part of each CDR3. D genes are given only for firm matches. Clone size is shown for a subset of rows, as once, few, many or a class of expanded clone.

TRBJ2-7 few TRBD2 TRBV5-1 TGCGCCAGCAGCTTGGAAGTACTAGCGGGAGTCGAGCAGTACTTC CASSLEVLAGVEQYF
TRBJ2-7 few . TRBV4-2 TGTGCCAGCAGCCAAGGCGACGGAGTCTACGAGCAGTACTTC CASSQGDGVYEQYF
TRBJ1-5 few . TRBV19 TGTGCCAGTAGTATTGCTGCGGGGACTCAGCCCCAGCATTTT CASSIAAGTQPQHF
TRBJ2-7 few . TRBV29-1 TGCAGCGTTCAAAGCGGGTTCTACGAGCAGTACTTC CSVQSGFYEQYF
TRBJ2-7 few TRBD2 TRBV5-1 TGCGCCAGCAGAACTATAGCGGGAGGGCCTTCCTACGAGCAGTACTTC CASRTIAGGPSYEQYF
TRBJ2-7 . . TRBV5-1 TGCGCCAGCAGCTTGGGGACTAATCCCTCCTACGAGCAGTACTTC CASSLGTNPSYEQYF
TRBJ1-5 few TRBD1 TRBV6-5 TGTGCCAGCAGTTACTCCGGGGGACAGGCTATCCCCCAGCATTTT CASSYSGGQAIPQHF
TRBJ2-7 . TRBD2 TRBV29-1 TGCAGCGTTCTAGCGGACCTGGAATACGAGCAGTACTTC CSVLADLEYEQYF
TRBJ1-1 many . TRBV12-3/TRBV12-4 TGTGCCAGCAGTTTATTCCGGCCTGGGGAAGCTTTCTTT CASSLFRPGEAFF
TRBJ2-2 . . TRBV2 TGTGCCAGCAGTGGGAGACGGGACACCGGGGAGCTGTTTTTT CASSGRRDTGELFF
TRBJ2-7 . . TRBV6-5 TGTGCCAGCAGTACTCCCGCTAGATCTCTTGGGTACGAGCAGTACTTC CASSTPARSLGYEQYF
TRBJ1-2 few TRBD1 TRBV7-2 TGTGCCAGCAGCCCCCGGGGTGGGACAGGGCCCTATGGCTACACCTTC CASSPRGGTGPYGYTF
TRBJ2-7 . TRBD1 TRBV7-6 TGTGCCAGCAGCTTAGCGAGGGGGCACCACGAGCAGTACTTC CASSLARGHHEQYF
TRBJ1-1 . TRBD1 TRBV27 TGTGCCAGCAGTTCTACGACAGGGGGCTATTCTGAAGCTTTCTTT CASSSTTGGYSEAFF
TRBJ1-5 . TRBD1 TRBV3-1 TGTGCCAGCAGCCGTAACCCTCCGGGACAGGGATACAATCAGCCCCAGCATTTT CASSRNPPGQGYNQPQHF
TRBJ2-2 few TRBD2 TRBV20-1 TGCAGTGCTAGAGATCCCCACACTAGCGGGAAGGTCACCGGGGAGCTGTTTTTT CSARDPHTSGKVTGELFF
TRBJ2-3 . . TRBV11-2 TGTGCCAGCAGCTACCGCCTCCGCACGCCAAGCACAGATACGCAGTATTTT CASSYRLRTPSTDTQYF
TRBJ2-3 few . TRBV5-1 TGCGCCAGCAGCCCGGGAGAACGACTACTAGCACGCACAGATACGCAGTATTTT CASSPGERLLARTDTQYF
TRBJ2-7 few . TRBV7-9 TGTGCCAGCAGCTCACAGACTAGCTCCTACGAGCAGTACTTC CASSSQTSSYEQYF
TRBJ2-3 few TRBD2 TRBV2 TGTGCCAGCAGTGCTTTGACTAGCGGGAGGTTCCATTTT CASSALTSGRFHF
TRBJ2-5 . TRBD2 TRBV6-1 TGTGCCAGCAGGCCGTCGAGCGGGGGAGGGGAGACCCAGTACTTC CASRPSSGGGETQYF
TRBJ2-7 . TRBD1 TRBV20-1 TGCAGTGCTAGGAGACAGGGGAGCTCCTACGAGCAGTACTTC CSARRQGSSYEQYF
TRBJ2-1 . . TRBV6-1 TGTGCCAGCAGTGAAGCGCTTTTTGAAGTACTGTCTTTCGATGAGCAGTTCTTC CASSEALFEVLSFDEQFF
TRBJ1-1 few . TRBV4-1 TGCGCCAGCAGCCAAGATGAGCTCGGAGCTTTCTTT CASSQDELGAFF
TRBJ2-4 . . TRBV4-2 TGTGCCAGCAGCCACCGTGGGACAAACCTTGCCAAAAACATTCAGTACTTC CASSHRGTNLAKNIQYF